These 20 T cell receptor beta chains were all obtained from the same sample, sequenced in a study of T cells in Graves' hyperthyroidism and ophthalmopathy. Amplification yielded TCR beta CDR3 regions, with RNA transcripts as the source. First-round RT-PCR targeting the TCR CDR3 was performed with the HTBI primer set. TCRdb re-called the multiplex PCR reads with MiXCR, one entry per CDR3 protein. The sample holds hundreds of thousands of distinct CDR3 sequences, 30% to 40% seen once. Specimen: blood. These receptors were obtained from a middle-aged woman with Graves' hyperthyroidism.

Comments on this clonotype: This may stem from a read error, because a much larger clone lies one nucleotide away. As the CDR3 is not closed by the conserved phenylalanine or tryptophan, this likely results from a read error. The chain employs TRBV6-4 and TRBJ1-1; D is undetermined. V gave up 6 bases and J gave up 0 bases, with 8 bases separating them. Germline CDR1 reads MRHNA; CDR2 reads SNTAGT. The CDR3 extends over 13 amino acids. Here the CDR3 reads CASRTDLNTEAFL. CDR3 coding DNA: TGTGCCAGCAGGACGGATCTGAACACTGAAGCTTTCCTT.

Turning to this clonotype: A read error may produce the germline difference seen at one junction end. J is TRBJ1-5 and V is TRBV6-5, with D uncertain. Germline V gives CDR1 MNHEY, CDR2 SVGAGI. The length of the CDR3 is 16 residues. The CDR3: CASSCNYWLSNQPQHF. Here the CDR3 DNA reads TGCGCCAGCAGTTGCAACTATTGGTTATCGAATCAGCCCCAGCATTTT.

This clonotype occurred once. It may be a read error: a sequence one base away is much more abundant. In DNA, the CDR3 is TGTGCCAGCAGCGCGGGGGATGGAAACACCACATATTTT. Residues: CASSAGDGNTTYF. This chain links TRBV9 with TRBJ1-3, with D possibly TRBD1 on 5 matching bases. Germline assignment: CDR1 SGDLS and CDR2 YYNGEE. The CDR3 covers 13 residues.

V gene TRBV11-2 combines with J gene TRBJ2-5, with D maybe TRBD1 (5 bases). V shed 7 bases and J shed 3 bases, with 9 bases lying between them. Germline values: CDR1 SGHAT, CDR2 FQNNGV. The CDR3 length is 12 residues. For the CDR3, the DNA is TGTGCCAGCAAACAAGGGGAAGAGACCCAGTACTTC. Amino acid sequence: CASKQGEETQYF.

This clonotype has just a few counts. The chain recombines TRBV6-5 with TRBJ1-4, with D tentatively TRBD1 (5 bases). The V end was cut by 0 bases, the J end by 7 bases, with 15 bases between. Germline V gene sequence: CDR1 MNHEY, CDR2 SVGAGI. The CDR3 is made up of 16 amino acids. The CDR3, as DNA: TGTGCCAGCAGTTACTCGATCTTCAGGGATGGTGAAAAACTGTTTTTT. The encoded protein is CASSYSIFRDGEKLFF.

This clonotype was found a few times. The junction departs from the called germline gene at one end, perhaps through a read error. The V call is TRBV28, the J call TRBJ1-6; no definite D call. The CDR3 has 15 amino acids. Germline values: CDR1 MDHEN, CDR2 SYDVKM. Written as DNA, the CDR3 is TGTGCCAGCAGTTTATTCCCCAGACACAATTCGCCCCTCCACTTT. Translating gives CASSLFPRHNSPLHF.

The J gene is TRBJ2-7, the V gene TRBV14; D is uncertain. Trimming stripped 4 bases from V and 7 bases from J, with 11 bases between. This CDR3 region has 12 residues. Germline CDR1 reads SGHDN; CDR2 reads FVKESK. The CDR3 bases are TGTGCCAGCAGCCCTGTGTTCGGTGAGCAGTACTTC. Translating gives CASSPVFGEQYF.

V is TRBV7-2 and J is TRBJ2-7; D may be TRBD2 (6 bases). CDR1 and CDR2 from the germline V gene are SGHTA and FQGNSA. V was pared by 4 bases and J by 0 bases, with 13 bases between. This CDR3 comprises 15 residues. CDR3 DNA sequence: TGTGCCAGCAGCTGGGGGGTTACAGGCTCCTACGAGCAGTACTTC. It encodes CASSWGVTGSYEQYF.

This clonotype was detected ten times or more. The chain uses TRBV29-1 and TRBJ1-4, with D uncertain. V was shortened by 3 bases and J by 4 bases, with 6 bases between the two germline ends. The germline V gene encodes CDR1 SQVTM and CDR2 ANQGSEA. The CDR3 runs to 12 residues. CDR3 loop: CSVDRDNEKLFF. The CDR3 region has the DNA TGCAGCGTTGATAGGGATAATGAAAAACTGTTTTTT.

V usage is TRBV7-9 and J usage is TRBJ1-2; no firm D call. The CDR3 totals 14 residues. Deletions cut 2 bases from V and 7 bases from J, with 14 bases between. Germline loops: CDR1 SEHNR, CDR2 FQNEAQ (reference sequence). The CDR3 nucleotides are TGTGCCAGCAGCTTACCGGGAACCGACTTTGGCTACACCTTC. This codes for CASSLPGTDFGYTF.

This clonotype was seen only a few times. The chain couples TRBV18 to TRBJ1-2; D may be TRBD1 (5 bases). The CDR3 covers 14 residues. Looked up from germline, CDR1 is KGHSH and CDR2 is LQKENI. With 3 bases removed from V and 12 bases from J, the gap between germline ends came to 20 bases. The CDR3 sequence is CASSPSTDSSLNTF. CDR3 bases: TGTGCCAGCTCACCTTCGACAGATTCAAGTCTTAACACCTTC. The full variable domain, its missing parts supplied by reference TRBV18 and TRBJ1-2, is NAGVMQNPRHLVRRRGQEARLRCSPMKGHSHVYWYRQLPEEGLKFMVYLQKENIIDESGMPKERFSAEFPKEGPSILRIQQVVRGDSAAYFCASSPSTDSSLNTFGSGTRLTVV.

The genes are TRBV7-9 and TRBJ2-6; perhaps D is TRBD1 or TRBD2 (6 bases each). The CDR3 has 17 amino acids. Per germline, CDR1 SEHNR and CDR2 FQNEAQ (reference sequence). V gave up 4 bases and J gave up 0 bases, with 13 bases separating them. This CDR3 reads CASSSPQGGSGANVLTF. The CDR3 nucleotides are TGTGCCAGCAGCTCACCACAGGGAGGCTCTGGGGCCAACGTCCTGACTTTC.

This clonotype was seen at least ten times. The chain employs TRBV11-2 and TRBJ2-5; D is ambiguous. Germline V lookup: CDR1 SGHAT, CDR2 FQNNGV. Trimming cost V 5 bases and J 4 bases, with 8 bases left between them. CDR3 length equals 12 residues. CDR3 nucleotides: TGTGCCAGCAGCCCAGTCTTAGAGACCCAGTACTTC. It translates to CASSPVLETQYF.

This clonotype came up many times. The chain employs TRBV19 and TRBJ2-7; 9 bases align to TRBD2. Germline V CDR1 and CDR2: LNHDA, SQIVND (reference sequence). This CDR3 contains 14 residues. Trimming cost V 5 bases and J 11 bases; bases outside gene matches: 13. The CDR3 DNA reads as TGTGCCAGTAGTTCCCAGGCCGGGACTAGCCTTGAGTACTTC. This encodes CASSSQAGTSLEYF.

This clonotype was detected a few times. J is TRBJ2-7 and V is TRBV6-5; the D gene is possibly TRBD2 (6 bases). Between the trimmed V and J ends, which lost 0 bases and 2 bases, there was a span of 11 bases. The CDR3 covers 15 residues. Looked up from germline, CDR1 is MNHEY and CDR2 is SVGAGI. The CDR3 sequence is CASSYSEGGTYEQYF. The CDR3 bases are TGTGCCAGCAGTTACTCAGAGGGCGGGACCTACGAGCAGTACTTC.

This clonotype appeared a few times. This chain links TRBV6-5 with TRBJ1-1; TRBD1 matches 8 bases. With V trimmed by 1 base and J by 6 bases, 7 bases remained unmatched. The CDR3 runs 15 residues. The germline V gene encodes CDR1 MNHEY and CDR2 SVGAGI. CDR3 DNA: TGTGCCAGCAGTTACTGGACAGGGAGGGTCGCTGAAGCTTTCTTT. It translates to CASSYWTGRVAEAFF.

This clonotype has a count of ten or more. This rearrangement joins TRBV19 to TRBJ1-2; D not resolved. This CDR3 contains 12 residues. Deletions cut 3 bases from V and 5 bases from J, with 7 bases between. The germline CDR1 and CDR2 sequences are LNHDA and SQIVND (reference sequence). This CDR3 reads CASSIWGYGYTF. The CDR3 DNA reads TGTGCCAGTAGTATCTGGGGTTATGGCTACACCTTC. The full variable domain, its missing parts supplied by reference TRBV19 and TRBJ1-2, is DGGITQSPKYLFRKEGQNVTLSCEQNLNHDAMYWYRQDPGQGLRLIYYSQIVNDFQKGDIAEGYSVSREKKESFPLTVTSAQKNPTAFYLCASSIWGYGYTFGSGTRLTVV.

This clonotype showed up just a few times. This chain connects TRBV12-5 to TRBJ1-1; D call uncertain. The V and J ends lost 6 bases and 4 bases respectively, with 9 bases between them. The length of the CDR3 is 12 residues. In germline, CDR1 is LGHNT, CDR2 FRNRAP. In DNA, the CDR3 is TGTGCTAGTGGGTTCGGGGTCACTGAAGCTTTCTTT. Its protein product is CASGFGVTEAFF.

On this clonotype itself: This is likely a read error, given that the CDR3 carries no conserved phenylalanine or tryptophan at its end. The genes are TRBV2 and TRBJ2-7; no clear D. In germline, CDR1 is SNHLY, CDR2 FYNNEI. This CDR3 region has 15 residues. The CDR3 spells CASRRAPASSYEQYL. The CDR3 DNA sequence: TGCGCCAGCAGGCGCGCGCCAGCTTCCTCCTACGAGCAGTACCTC.

Many counts were recorded for this clonotype. V gene TRBV5-5 combines with J gene TRBJ2-7, with D uncertain. Trimming took 0 bases from V and 5 from J, leaving 6 bases between them. Germline V gene sequence: CDR1 SGHKS, CDR2 YYEKEE (reference sequence). The CDR3 runs to 12 residues. Here the CDR3 DNA reads TGTGCCAGCAGCTTGGGAGTGAACGAGCAGTACTTC. Translated, it gives CASSLGVNEQYF. The full variable domain, completed using reference TRBV5-5 and TRBJ2-7, is DAGVTQSPTHLIKTRGQQVTLRCSPISGHKSVSWYQQVLGQGPQFIFQYYEKEERGRGNFPDRFSARQFPNYSSELNVNALLLGDSALYLCASSLGVNEQYFGPGTRLTVT.